One sample yielded the 21 T cell receptor beta chains listed below, sequenced in a study of T cell responses to AZD1222 COVID-19 vaccine. Clones were sequenced by immunoSEQ multiplex PCR, and TCRdb holds only the in-frame ones, with some missing. In the table there are about 110,000 clones, around 90% of which are singletons. Source: peripheral blood, taken on day 0 of MenACWY control vaccination. Every receptor here comes from an adult in good health.

V and J are TRBV7-3 and TRBJ1-3; D uncertain. CDR3 length: 16 residues. Trimming took 8 bases from V and 0 from J, leaving 17 bases between them. CDR1 is SGHTA, CDR2 FQGTGA, per germline. CDR3: CASGPHGASSGNTIYF. CDR3 DNA sequence: TGTGCCAGCGGCCCCCATGGCGCGAGCTCTGGAAACACCATATATTTT.

This clone showed up just a few times. An end of the junction does not agree with germline; a read error may underlie this. The chain employs TRBV7-7 and TRBJ1-2, with D unresolved. The germline V gene has CDR1 SSHAT and CDR2 FNYEAQ (reference sequence). CDR3 length: 15 amino acids. In DNA, the CDR3 is TGTGCTAGCAGCTTAGAGGAAGGGAGGGTCTGTGGCTACACCTTC. It codes for CASSLEEGRVCGYTF.

The genes are TRBV7-9 and TRBJ2-5; TRBD1 aligns across 8 bases. CDR1 is SEHNR and CDR2 is FQNEAQ in the germline V gene (reference sequence). J was trimmed by 1 base and V by 2 bases; bases with no gene match: 0. The CDR3 totals 14 residues. The CDR3 sequence is CASSLTGGQETQYF. In nucleotides, the CDR3 is TGTGCCAGCAGCTTAACAGGGGGCCAAGAGACCCAGTACTTC. The entire variable domain, with the rest obtained from reference TRBV7-9 and TRBJ2-5, is as follows: DTGVSQNPRHKITKRGQNVTFRCDPISEHNRLYWYRQTLGQGPEFLTYFQNEAQLEKSRLLSDRFSAERPKGSFSTLEIQRTEQGDSAMYLCASSLTGGQETQYFGPGTRLLVL.

The chain joins TRBV6-5 to TRBJ1-1; D is ambiguous. In germline, CDR1 is MNHEY, CDR2 SVGAGI. The CDR3 is 14 residues long. V was pared by 5 bases and J by 0 bases, with 10 bases between. The CDR3 spells CASSRGLVNTEAFF. The CDR3 nucleotides are TGTGCCAGCAGTCGCGGCCTCGTGAACACTGAAGCTTTCTTT.

The genes are TRBV7-2 and TRBJ2-7, with 10 positions matching TRBD2. This CDR3 region has 15 residues. V lost 4 bases to trimming and J lost 0 bases; unmatched junction nucleotides: 3. Germline V gives CDR1 SGHTA, CDR2 FQGNSA. Written as DNA, the CDR3 is TGTGCCAGCAGCTCCCAGCGGGGGGGCTCCTACGAGCAGTACTTC. Protein: CASSSQRGGSYEQYF.

The genes are TRBV7-2 and TRBJ1-6; D might be TRBD1 (5 bases). Between the trimmed V and J ends, which lost 4 bases and 7 bases, there was a span of 17 bases. Germline V gene data show CDR1 as SGHTA and CDR2 as FQGNSA. The CDR3 consists of 16 residues. For the CDR3, the DNA is TGTGCCAGCAGCTCCCGGCGGGGGGGAAGGAATTCACCCCTCCACTTT. This gives the protein CASSSRRGGRNSPLHF.

This clone was seen more than once but under ten times. V and J are TRBV30 and TRBJ2-7, with D possibly being TRBD1 or TRBD2 (7 bases each). Per germline, CDR1 GTSNPN and CDR2 SVGIG (reference sequence). V was trimmed by 2 bases and J by 6 bases, leaving 20 bases between them. CDR3 length: 15 amino acids. CDR3 in amino acids: CAWSWGGTASGEQYF. The CDR3 nucleotides are TGTGCCTGGAGTTGGGGAGGGACAGCCTCCGGCGAGCAGTACTTC.

The rearrangement links TRBV7-9 to TRBJ1-1, with D uncertain. V lost 3 bases and J lost 7, with 9 bases in between. The CDR3 runs to 12 residues. Germline CDR1 reads SEHNR; CDR2 reads FQNEAQ (reference sequence). The CDR3 sequence: CASSFFQSEAFF. The CDR3 DNA sequence: TGTGCCAGCAGCTTTTTCCAGAGTGAAGCTTTCTTT.

This sequence joins TRBV2 and TRBJ1-2; TRBD1 aligns across 7 bases. The V and J ends lost 0 bases and 4 bases, in that order; junction bases with no gene match: 2. This CDR3 region has 14 residues. Looked up from germline, CDR1 is SNHLY and CDR2 is FYNNEI. The DNA for the CDR3 is TGTGCCAGCAGTGAAGCCCCAGGGGGCTATGGCTACACCTTC. This sequence encodes CASSEAPGGYGYTF.

The CDR3 DNA is TGCAGCGTGGGCCGGGACAGGGTGAACAATGAGCAGTTCTTC. Amino acids: CSVGRDRVNNEQFF. The chain recombines TRBV29-1 with TRBJ2-1, with 9 positions matching TRBD1. Germline lookup yields CDR1 SQVTM and CDR2 ANQGSEA. The CDR3 extends over 14 amino acids. Trimming removed 6 bases from V and 5 bases from J; junction bases left unmatched: 8.

This clone has only a few counts. This sequence joins TRBV5-1 and TRBJ2-7; D is possibly TRBD1 (5 bases). V shed 0 bases and J shed 7 bases, with 20 bases lying between them. This CDR3 has 16 amino acids. Per germline, CDR1 SGHRS and CDR2 YFSETQ. CDR3 sequence (DNA): TGCGCCAGCAGCTTGGCCGTCGGCAGGGCCGTTGGAGAGCAGTACTTC. Its protein product is CASSLAVGRAVGEQYF.

V usage is TRBV7-9 and J usage is TRBJ2-2; TRBD1 is a possible D gene (6 bases). Germline CDR1 is SEHNR and CDR2 is FQNEAQ (reference sequence). Deletions cut 5 bases from V and 6 bases from J, with 7 bases between. CDR3 length equals 12 residues. In DNA form, the CDR3 reads TGTGCCAGCAGCAGGACAGCCGGGGAGCTGTTTTTT. It is translated as CASSRTAGELFF.

V is TRBV4-1 and J is TRBJ1-3; 10 positions match TRBD1. Trimming at V came to 1 base and at J to 2 bases, leaving 2 bases not matched to a gene. The CDR3 loop spans 16 amino acids. The germline V gene encodes CDR1 MGHRA and CDR2 YSYEKL. The CDR3 loop is CASSQGDRGPGNTIYF. For the CDR3, the DNA is TGCGCCAGCAGCCAAGGGGACAGGGGCCCTGGAAACACCATATATTTT.

The chain employs TRBV6-1 and TRBJ1-2; 9 nucleotides align to TRBD1. After removal of 2 bases from V and 12 bases from J, the junction contained 10 bases not matched to a gene. The CDR3 is made up of 14 amino acids. Per germline, CDR1 MNHNS and CDR2 SASEGT. This chain's CDR3 is CASSEPGTGMGNTF. The DNA of the CDR3 is TGTGCCAGCAGTGAACCGGGGACAGGGATGGGGAACACCTTC.

The gene calls are TRBV7-2 and TRBJ2-6; possible D gene TRBD1, 6 bases. V lost 5 bases and J lost 2, with 22 bases in between. This CDR3 comprises 19 residues. Germline V gene sequence: CDR1 SGHTA, CDR2 FQGNSA. The CDR3 DNA is TGTGCCAGCAGCCCGGGATCAGGGGTTCCGAGGGCTGGGGCCAACGTCCTGACTTTC. Amino acids: CASSPGSGVPRAGANVLTF.

The chain employs TRBV5-1 and TRBJ2-7, with D unresolved. CDR1 is SGHRS and CDR2 is YFSETQ in the germline V gene. The CDR3 sequence is 14 residues long. The V end was cut by 0 bases, the J end by 0 bases, with 7 bases between. CDR3 DNA sequence: TGCGCCAGCAGCTTGGCCTCCGCCTCCTACGAGCAGTACTTC. It yields the protein CASSLASASYEQYF. The full variable domain, rest sourced from reference TRBV5-1 and TRBJ2-7, is KAGVTQTPRYLIKTRGQQVTLSCSPISGHRSVSWYQQTPGQGLQFLFEYFSETQRNKGNFPGRFSGRQFSNSRSEMNVSTLELGDSALYLCASSLASASYEQYFGPGTRLTVT.

The chain combines TRBV27 with TRBJ2-6; no definite D call. Germline V gene lookup returns CDR1 MNHEY and CDR2 SMNVEV (reference sequence). Trimming took 5 bases from V and 0 from J, leaving 8 bases between them. CDR3 length: 15 residues. The CDR3: CASSASFSGANVLTF. The DNA of the CDR3 is TGTGCCAGCAGTGCCTCTTTCTCTGGGGCCAACGTCCTGACTTTC. Supplemented by reference TRBV27 and TRBJ2-6, the full variable domain reads EAQVTQNPRYLITVTGKKLTVTCSQNMNHEYMSWYRQDPGLGLRQIYYSMNVEVTDKGDVPEGYKVSRKEKRNFPLILESPSPNQTSLYFCASSASFSGANVLTFGAGSRLTVL.

The V call is TRBV5-4, the J call TRBJ2-1; D gene unclear. The ends were cut back, 0 bases at V and 3 bases at J, with 4 bases in the middle. The germline V gene has CDR1 SGHNT and CDR2 YYREEE (reference sequence). The CDR3 has 13 residues. CDR3 sequence: CASSLDSYNEQFF. CDR3 sequence (DNA): TGTGCCAGCAGCTTGGACAGCTACAATGAGCAGTTCTTC.

The chain couples TRBV29-1 to TRBJ2-3, with D hard to call. The V end lost 0 bases, the J end lost 1 base, and 8 bases lay between the germline ends. CDR3 length: 14 amino acids. The germline V gene has CDR1 SQVTM and CDR2 ANQGSEA. The CDR3: CSVEEGKGTDTQYF. CDR3 nucleotide sequence: TGCAGCGTTGAAGAAGGAAAGGGCACAGATACGCAGTATTTT.

On this clone: Other DNA sequences within the sample encode an identical CDR3. V usage is TRBV11-2 and J usage is TRBJ1-2; 8 nucleotides agree with TRBD1. The CDR3 is 16 amino acids. V trimming: 4 bases; J trimming: 4 bases; junction bases outside the gene matches: 11. Germline V gives CDR1 SGHAT, CDR2 FQNNGV. CDR3 sequence (DNA): TGTGCCAGCAGCTACGGCAGCAGGGGGCGCGGCTATGGCTACACCTTC. This encodes CASSYGSRGRGYGYTF.

V is TRBV10-3 and J is TRBJ2-3; 11 nucleotides align to TRBD1. This CDR3 has 14 amino acids. The V segment lost 5 bases and the J segment 4 bases; nucleotides outside the gene matches: 2. CDR1 ENHRY and CDR2 SYGVKD come from the germline V gene. Here the CDR3 reads CAISPGQGADTQYF. Written as DNA, the CDR3 is TGTGCCATCAGTCCGGGACAGGGGGCAGATACGCAGTATTTT.